Listed below are T cell receptor beta chains from one sample, sequenced in a study of cytomegalovirus exposure and HLA in healthy donors. TCRdb's table, derived via immunoSEQ multiplex PCR, lists solely in-frame clones and lacks some. The sample holds 250,000 to 350,000 clones; over 70% are singletons and the top ten take about 0.3%. The sequencing sample was made of PBMCs. All receptors come from a girl aged 2 to 10 in good health and CMV-seronegative. Both conserved end residues are part of each CDR3. The D gene is left open where the match is weak. The listing skips clone size in some rows; elsewhere it reads once, few, many or a size class.

v_gene	abundance	len	j_gene	d_gene	CDR3aa	CDR3nt
TRBV4-1	once	12	TRBJ1-1	.	CASSQGRGEAFF	TGCGCCAGCAGCCAAGGGAGGGGTGAAGCTTTCTTT
TRBV5-1	.	15	TRBJ1-2	.	CASSQAVTRNYGYTF	TGCGCCAGCAGCCAGGCCGTCACAAGGAACTATGGCTACACCTTC
TRBV29-1	.	12	TRBJ2-1	TRBD1	CSGTGTGYEQFF	TGCAGCGGAACCGGGACAGGGTATGAGCAGTTCTTC
TRBV30	.	19	TRBJ1-2	TRBD1	CAWSVPIGTGGRPTYGYTF	TGTGCCTGGAGTGTACCGATAGGAACAGGGGGGAGACCTACCTATGGCTACACCTTC
TRBV5-1	few	16	TRBJ1-6	TRBD1	CASSLLEQGDNSPLHF	TGCGCCAGCAGCTTGCTGGAACAGGGGGATAATTCACCCCTCCACTTT
TRBV28	.	21	TRBJ2-7	TRBD2	CASSFPGSGTSGRVGADEQYF	TGTGCCAGCAGTTTTCCGGGGAGTGGGACTAGCGGGAGAGTGGGGGCGGACGAGCAGTACTTC
TRBV7-9	.	15	TRBJ2-2	.	CASSLFGGDTGELFF	TGTGCCAGCAGCTTATTTGGCGGGGACACCGGGGAGCTGTTTTTT
TRBV10-3	.	13	TRBJ1-1	.	CAISVQSGWEAFF	TGTGCCATCAGTGTCCAGAGCGGATGGGAAGCTTTCTTT
TRBV5-1	.	12	TRBJ1-2	.	CASSLAGEFYTF	TGCGCCAGCAGCTTGGCCGGAGAGTTCTACACCTTC
TRBV21-1	once	14	TRBJ2-7	.	CASSEGLGGYEQYF	TGTGCCAGCAGTGAAGGGCTAGGGGGCTACGAGCAGTACTTC
TRBV19	.	14	TRBJ2-7	TRBD2	CASSAAGNTYEQYF	TGTGCCAGTAGCGCAGCGGGGAACACCTACGAGCAGTACTTC
TRBV13	.	16	TRBJ2-1	TRBD2	CASSLSGTYSYNEQFF	TGTGCCAGCAGCTTAAGCGGGACCTACTCCTACAATGAGCAGTTCTTC
TRBV4-1	.	18	TRBJ2-1	TRBD2	CASSQREQVSGVGNEQFF	TGCGCCAGCAGCCAACGAGAGCAAGTAAGCGGGGTTGGAAATGAGCAGTTCTTC
TRBV13	few	14	TRBJ2-5	.	CASSPGTGGETQYF	TGTGCCAGCAGCCCGGGGACGGGGGGCGAGACCCAGTACTTC
TRBV7-8	.	15	TRBJ2-7	.	CASSFRRAAPAEQYF	TGTGCCAGCAGCTTTAGGAGGGCCGCCCCAGCAGAGCAGTACTTC
TRBV7-2	.	13	TRBJ1-1	.	CASSLAEGTEAFF	TGTGCCAGCAGCTTGGCGGAGGGCACTGAAGCTTTCTTT
TRBV14	.	17	TRBJ2-1	TRBD2	CASSSAPISGNYNEQFF	TGTGCCAGCAGTTCTGCCCCGATTAGCGGGAACTACAATGAGCAGTTCTTC
TRBV7-3	.	15	TRBJ2-7	TRBD1	CASSLGTGKSYEQYF	TGTGCCAGCAGCTTAGGGACAGGGAAGAGCTACGAGCAGTACTTC
TRBV7-9	.	16	TRBJ2-3	TRBD2	CASSFGLAESTDTQYF	TGTGCCAGCAGCTTCGGACTAGCGGAGAGCACAGATACGCAGTATTTT
TRBV5-1	few	16	TRBJ2-7	TRBD2	CASSLAPSGNPYEQYF	TGCGCCAGCAGCTTGGCCCCTAGCGGTAATCCCTACGAGCAGTACTTC
TRBV29-1	.	14	TRBJ2-7	TRBD1	CSAEGTDRGYEQYF	TGCAGCGCTGAAGGTACCGACAGGGGCTACGAGCAGTACTTC
TRBV10-3	.	15	TRBJ2-3	TRBD1	CAISGTGKQADTQYF	TGTGCCATCAGTGGGACAGGGAAACAAGCAGATACGCAGTATTTT
TRBV5-6	.	12	TRBJ2-2	.	CASSPLLGELFF	TGTGCCAGCAGCCCCCTACTCGGGGAGCTGTTTTTT
TRBV7-8	.	18	TRBJ2-1	.	CASSLAGSRGSGKPKQFF	TGTGCCAGCAGCTTAGCCGGTAGCAGGGGATCAGGTAAACCAAAGCAGTTCTTC
TRBV7-8	.	16	TRBJ2-7	TRBD1	CASSSVGQAISYEQYF	TGTGCCAGCAGCTCAGTGGGACAGGCAATCTCCTACGAGCAGTACTTC
TRBV30	few	15	TRBJ2-7	TRBD1	CAWSTPGQGPYEQYF	TGTGCCTGGAGTACCCCGGGACAGGGTCCCTACGAGCAGTACTTC
TRBV18	.	12	TRBJ2-5	.	CASSRYQETQYF	TGTGCCAGCTCCCGGTACCAAGAGACCCAGTACTTC
TRBV6-6	.	14	TRBJ1-2	TRBD1	CASNRQGRNYGYTF	TGTGCCAGCAATCGACAGGGGCGGAACTATGGCTACACCTTC
TRBV13	few	16	TRBJ1-6	TRBD1	CASSYRTGGGNSPLHF	TGTGCCAGCAGCTACCGGACAGGGGGCGGCAATTCACCCCTCCACTTT
TRBV9	.	12	TRBJ1-2	.	CASSSYDYGYTF	TGTGCCAGCTCATCCTACGACTATGGCTACACCTTC
TRBV18	.	17	TRBJ1-5	TRBD1	CASSQSQSGTGNQPQHF	TGTGCCAGCTCACAGTCGCAGTCGGGGACAGGGAACCAGCCCCAGCATTTT
TRBV10-3	.	15	TRBJ1-1	TRBD1	CAIRDRVNGNTEAFF	TGTGCCATCAGGGACAGGGTTAATGGGAACACTGAAGCTTTCTTT
TRBV7-9	.	16	TRBJ2-1	TRBD2	CASSLIGGLGLDEQFF	TGTGCCAGCAGCTTAATTGGGGGACTAGGCTTGGATGAGCAGTTCTTC
TRBV28	few	17	TRBJ1-5	.	CASSSPAGSQSNQPQHF	TGTGCCAGCAGTTCCCCCGCGGGCAGCCAGAGCAATCAGCCCCAGCATTTT
TRBV10-3	.	15	TRBJ2-3	.	CAISGSSARTDTQYF	TGTGCCATCAGTGGGTCCAGCGCTCGCACAGATACGCAGTATTTT
TRBV27	.	14	TRBJ2-7	TRBD1	CASSMRQGFYEQYF	TGTGCCAGCAGTATGCGACAGGGTTTCTACGAGCAGTACTTC
TRBV7-2	.	14	TRBJ1-2	.	CASSLESGYYGYTF	TGTGCCAGCAGCTTAGAATCGGGGTACTATGGCTACACCTTC
TRBV7-3	.	15	TRBJ2-1	.	CASSAPRVGYNEQFF	TGTGCCAGCAGCGCCCCCAGGGTGGGCTACAATGAGCAGTTCTTC
TRBV5-1	.	20	TRBJ2-2	TRBD2	CASSPGTSGTWFANTGELFF	TGCGCCAGCAGTCCTGGGACTAGCGGAACCTGGTTCGCGAACACCGGGGAGCTGTTTTTT
TRBV7-9	few	15	TRBJ1-4	.	CASSLVPRGNEKLFF	TGTGCCAGCAGCTTAGTCCCCCGAGGAAATGAAAAACTGTTTTTT
TRBV5-1	.	14	TRBJ2-1	.	CASQILARHNEQFF	TGCGCCAGCCAAATTTTAGCTCGGCACAATGAGCAGTTCTTC
TRBV27	.	17	TRBJ1-2	.	CARNRESGTPINYGYTF	TGTGCCAGAAACCGAGAATCCGGGACACCAATTAACTATGGCTACACCTTC
TRBV4-1	.	16	TRBJ1-1	TRBD1	CASSLAGTGATSEAFF	TGCGCCAGCAGCCTTGCCGGGACAGGGGCCACAAGTGAAGCTTTCTTT
TRBV5-4	few	14	TRBJ1-2	.	CASSLGLSVYGYTF	TGTGCCAGCAGCTTGGGTTTGTCAGTCTATGGCTACACCTTC
TRBV10-3	once	14	TRBJ1-1	.	CAISGPNAYTEAFF	TGTGCCATCAGTGGTCCCAATGCGTACACTGAAGCTTTCTTT
TRBV9	.	18	TRBJ2-3	.	CASSVGRGRGYLTDTQYF	TGTGCCAGCAGCGTAGGGAGGGGCAGGGGGTACCTTACAGATACGCAGTATTTT
TRBV6-4	.	13	TRBJ2-1	.	CASSINQGNEQFF	TGTGCCAGCAGCATAAACCAGGGCAATGAGCAGTTCTTC
TRBV29-1	.	11	TRBJ2-2	.	CSVDRAGELFF	TGCAGCGTTGACAGGGCCGGGGAGCTGTTTTTT